These T cell receptor beta chains were read from a single sample in a study of technical replicates of blood from a handful of donors. TCRdb's copy holds only in-frame clones and misses some; the assay was immunoSEQ multiplex PCR. The table includes tens of thousands of clones, about 97% detected once. Sequencing used T cells isolated from PBMCs. These receptor sequences come from a human donor in good health. CDR3s include the opening cysteine and the closing phenylalanine or tryptophan. A D gene is named only where the DNA matches it firmly. A clone size is listed for some rows: how often the clone was seen (once, few, many), or a class if it is expanded.

V: TRBV28; J: TRBJ2-5; size: -; D: TRBD2; CDR3: CASSLWGTSGEETQYF; DNA: TGTGCCAGCAGTTTATGGGGGACTAGCGGAGAAGAGACCCAGTACTTC
V: TRBV7-2; J: TRBJ1-2; size: -; D: -; CDR3: CASRGGAALINYEGYTF; DNA: TGTGCCAGCCGAGGCGGGGCAGCCCTTATTAACTATGAGGGCTACACCTTC
V: TRBV4-1; J: TRBJ1-1; size: few; D: -; CDR3: CASSQDRRARSTEAFF; DNA: TGCGCCAGCAGCCAAGATCGGAGGGCCCGGAGCACTGAAGCTTTCTTT
V: TRBV5-1; J: TRBJ2-3; size: -; D: TRBD2; CDR3: CASSLTGTSGGHTQYF; DNA: TGCGCCAGCAGCTTGACCGGGACTAGCGGGGGCCATACGCAGTATTTT
V: TRBV5-6; J: TRBJ2-5; size: -; D: -; CDR3: CASSYREIQETQYF; DNA: TGTGCCAGCAGCTACAGGGAGATACAAGAGACCCAGTACTTC
V: TRBV28; J: TRBJ2-4; size: -; D: TRBD2; CDR3: CASSFGGATKNIQYF; DNA: TGTGCCAGCAGTTTCGGGGGGGCCACCAAAAACATTCAGTACTTC
V: TRBV2; J: TRBJ2-3; size: -; D: TRBD2; CDR3: CASSGELAGGSDTQYF; DNA: TGTGCCAGCAGTGGGGAACTAGCGGGGGGGTCAGATACGCAGTATTTT
V: TRBV29-1; J: TRBJ1-1; size: -; D: -; CDR3: CSVDSTEAFF; DNA: TGCAGCGTGGACAGTACTGAAGCTTTCTTT
V: TRBV27; J: TRBJ2-7; size: -; D: -; CDR3: CASRPIGGTYEQYF; DNA: TGTGCCAGCAGGCCGATCGGAGGTACCTACGAGCAGTACTTC
V: TRBV5-4; J: TRBJ1-1; size: -; D: -; CDR3: CASSAGRWNTEAFF; DNA: TGTGCCAGCAGCGCGGGACGGTGGAACACTGAAGCTTTCTTT
V: TRBV10-3; J: TRBJ2-7; size: -; D: TRBD2; CDR3: CAISQKRQMASGNYEQYF; DNA: TGTGCCATCAGTCAAAAGAGACAGATGGCTAGCGGAAACTACGAGCAGTACTTC
V: TRBV19; J: TRBJ1-5; size: -; D: TRBD1; CDR3: CASTLRGQGGSGNQPQHF; DNA: TGTGCCAGTACCCTTCGGGGACAGGGAGGTTCTGGCAATCAGCCCCAGCATTTT
V: TRBV30; J: TRBJ1-2; size: -; D: TRBD1; CDR3: CACLTGGNYGYTF; DNA: TGTGCCTGTCTGACAGGGGGGAACTATGGCTACACCTTC
V: TRBV2; J: TRBJ1-2; size: -; D: -; CDR3: CASSATYPSVGLPPGYTF; DNA: TGTGCCAGCAGTGCCACGTATCCTTCGGTGGGCCTACCGCCTGGCTACACCTTC
V: TRBV15; J: TRBJ1-5; size: -; D: -; CDR3: CATRKNRGEEPQHF; DNA: TGTGCCACCAGGAAGAATAGGGGCGAGGAGCCCCAGCATTTT
V: TRBV27; J: TRBJ2-1; size: -; D: TRBD1; CDR3: CASSLPPGQGIYEQFF; DNA: TGTGCCAGCAGCCTACCCCCGGGACAGGGAATATATGAGCAGTTCTTC
V: TRBV4-2; J: TRBJ1-5; size: -; D: -; CDR3: CASSQETDSNQPQHF; DNA: TGTGCCAGCAGCCAAGAGACAGATAGCAATCAGCCCCAGCATTTT
V: TRBV10-3; J: TRBJ1-1; size: -; D: TRBD1; CDR3: CAIGRDRGETEAFF; DNA: TGTGCCATCGGGCGGGACAGGGGTGAAACTGAAGCTTTCTTT
V: TRBV6-5; J: TRBJ1-4; size: once; D: -; CDR3: CASSYSTGTTNEKLFF; DNA: TGTGCCAGCAGTTACTCTACAGGGACAACTAATGAAAAACTGTTTTTT